This T cell receptor beta chain came from a study of neurological immune-mediated disorders (dated by TCRdb to about 2019). Regarding the study in general: The study compared peripheral blood TCR-beta repertoires of HTLV-I-associated myelopathy (HAM/TSP) patients, multiple sclerosis patients and healthy controls using UMI-based sequencing. Longitudinal HAM/TSP and healthy donors had 3 time-points each (about 3-40 month intervals). The cohort comprised 68 subjects: 15 or so HAM/TSP patients, 35 or so multiple sclerosis patients and approximately 20 healthy controls. Longitudinal samples, technical triplicates and paired sorted CD4+ and CD8+ T-cell subsets, alongside PBMC samples, were included among the approximately 98 TCR-beta libraries. Study-level results and caveats: TCR clonal expansion was highest in HAM/TSP patients and lowest in MS patients, with MS patients falling below even healthy controls. Expanded clones from different subjects shared no identical CDR3 amino acid sequences, which suggests that TCR-beta repertoires were private in all groups.

The germline V gene (reference sequence) yields DFQATT for CDR1 and SNEGSKA for CDR2. The CDR3, from cysteine to phenylalanine, totals 14 residues. CDR3 DNA only is kept here, 42 bases in frame from base 1. V ends up 8 bases short and J 1 base short, with an unmatched junction base count of 7. Per the publication, the time point label means: longitudinal time-point 2. The healthy controls were volunteers from a blood bank in Maryland, USA. Libraries from unsorted PBMCs were made from 2 million PBMCs kept in RNAlater at -80 degrees C until RNA extraction. Peripheral blood underwent Ficoll-Hypaque density gradient centrifugation to isolate PBMCs, which were then cryopreserved in liquid nitrogen. cDNA was synthesized by template-switch 5'RACE using a primer with a 10-nucleotide random unique molecular identifier that tagged each TCR transcript. Every sequencing run covered 15-18 subjects and yielded more than 170 million TCR-beta sequences. The RNeasy kit was used for extraction of total RNA. The KAPA Real-time Library Amplification kit was used to amplify TCR-beta VDJ regions with primers targeting the TCR constant region and the 5'RACE anchor. A first PCR added sample indexes and Illumina adaptors, and a second PCR then raised library yield. After Ampure bead purification, the TCR product of roughly 650 bp was size-selected on a 2% E-gel SizeSelection system. Before pooling, libraries had their quality checked on a Bioanalyzer, their concentration measured with Qubit, and their quantity determined with the Kapa Library Quantification kit. Libraries were sequenced paired-end 2 x 150 bp on an Illumina HiSeq 2500. To increase sequence diversity, roughly 23-30% phiX was spiked into each library pool. From the authors' description of their analysis: The quality-filtered reads were processed with the UMI-based MiGEC pipeline, whose error correction step removed more than 75% of the raw TCR sequences. VDJ genes were aligned to IMGT germline references, and clonotypes were defined by unique CDR3 amino acid sequence plus V-J genes. Clonal expansion, Shannon diversity and CDR3 relatedness (CalcPairwiseDistances, ClusterSamples) were evaluated with VDJtools, and phylogenetic trees were built with CLCbio workbench. Clones with at least 8 unique UMIs were defined as expanded, with this threshold being based on coefficient-of-variation modelling across technical triplicates. TCRdb reprocessing: public reads trimmed at Q25 with fastp, clones called with MiXCR, in-frame beta chains kept. When rows share a CDR3 protein, they turn into one entry using the most common DNA and genes. The V and J calls come from TCRdb's annotation, not from the publication. Across this sample there are over 30,000 distinct CDR3 sequences, with about 12% seen only once. In total, the top ten clones hold about 2.3% of the sample.

In this sample, this clonotype turned up many times. Its antigen remains unidentified. No quality values exist for individual bases; no much larger clone is one base distant. The V gene is TRBV20-1 and the J gene is TRBJ2-3; TRBD2 fits 9 bases in the junction. The sequenced sample was PBMCs. The clonotype was recovered from a woman aged 40 to 50 in good health. The DNA sequence follows: TGCAGTCCGCAGCGGGGGGCGGGCACAGATACGCAGTATTTT. The translation is CSPQRGAGTDTQYF.